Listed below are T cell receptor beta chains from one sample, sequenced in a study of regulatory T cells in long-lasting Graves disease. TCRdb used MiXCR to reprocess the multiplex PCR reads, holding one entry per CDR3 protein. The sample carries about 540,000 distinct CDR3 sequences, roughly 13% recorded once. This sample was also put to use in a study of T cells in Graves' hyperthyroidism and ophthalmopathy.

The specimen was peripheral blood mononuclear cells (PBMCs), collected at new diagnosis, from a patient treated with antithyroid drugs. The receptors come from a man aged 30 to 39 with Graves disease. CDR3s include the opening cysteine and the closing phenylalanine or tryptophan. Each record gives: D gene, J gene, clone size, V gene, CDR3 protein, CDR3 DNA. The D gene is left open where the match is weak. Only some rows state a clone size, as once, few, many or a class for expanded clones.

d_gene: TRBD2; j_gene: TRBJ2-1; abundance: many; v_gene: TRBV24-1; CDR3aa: CATSEGTSGRADNEQFF; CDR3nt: TGTGCCACCAGTGAGGGGACTAGCGGGAGGGCGGACAATGAGCAGTTCTTC
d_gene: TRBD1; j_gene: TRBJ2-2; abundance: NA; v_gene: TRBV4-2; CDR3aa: CASSKDRVDTGELFF; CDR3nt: TGTGCCAGCAGCAAGGACAGGGTTGACACCGGGGAGCTGTTTTTT
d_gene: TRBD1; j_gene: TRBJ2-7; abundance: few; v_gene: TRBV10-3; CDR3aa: CATFDRASYEQYF; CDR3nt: TGTGCCACCTTTGACAGGGCCTCCTACGAGCAGTACTTC
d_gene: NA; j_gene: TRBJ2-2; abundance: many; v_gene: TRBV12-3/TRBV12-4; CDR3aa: CASSFWGELFF; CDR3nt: TGTGCCAGCAGTTTTTGGGGAGAGCTGTTTTTT
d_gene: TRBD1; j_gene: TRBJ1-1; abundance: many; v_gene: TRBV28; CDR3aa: CASSWGTGRAFF; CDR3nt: TGTGCCAGCAGTTGGGGGACAGGGCGAGCTTTCTTT
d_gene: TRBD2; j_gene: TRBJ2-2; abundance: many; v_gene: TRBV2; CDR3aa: CASSERLAGGPGTGELFF; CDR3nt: TGTGCCAGCAGTGAGAGACTAGCGGGAGGGCCCGGCACCGGGGAGCTGTTTTTT
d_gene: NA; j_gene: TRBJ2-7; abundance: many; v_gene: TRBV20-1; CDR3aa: CSAKRGHYEQYF; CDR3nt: TGCAGTGCGAAGAGGGGACACTACGAGCAGTACTTC
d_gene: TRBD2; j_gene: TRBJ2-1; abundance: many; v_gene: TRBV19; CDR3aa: CASSNRDYVNEQFF; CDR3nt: TGTGCCAGTAGTAACCGGGACTATGTGAATGAGCAGTTCTTC
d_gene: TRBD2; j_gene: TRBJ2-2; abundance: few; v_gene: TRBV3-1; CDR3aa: CASSQGAGGWTGELFF; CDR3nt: TGTGCCAGCAGCCAAGGAGCGGGAGGGTGGACCGGGGAGCTGTTTTTT
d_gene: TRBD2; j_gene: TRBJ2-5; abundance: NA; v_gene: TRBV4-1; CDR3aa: CASSQEVTAGGQETQYF; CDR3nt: TGCGCCAGCAGCCAAGAAGTGACAGCGGGAGGCCAGGAGACCCAGTACTTC
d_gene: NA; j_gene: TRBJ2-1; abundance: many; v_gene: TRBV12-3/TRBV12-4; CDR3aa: CASSPIGASKGLEQFF; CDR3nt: TGTGCCAGCAGTCCAATCGGGGCCAGTAAGGGCCTCGAGCAGTTCTTC
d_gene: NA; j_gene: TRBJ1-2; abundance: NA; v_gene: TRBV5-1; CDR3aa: CASSTRVRGPYGYTF; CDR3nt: TGCGCCAGCAGTACACGCGTCAGGGGCCCCTATGGCTACACCTTC
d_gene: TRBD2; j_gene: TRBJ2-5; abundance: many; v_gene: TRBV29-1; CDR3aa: CSSRAERERETQYF; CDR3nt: TGCAGCTCACGGGCAGAGCGGGAGCGAGAGACCCAGTACTTC
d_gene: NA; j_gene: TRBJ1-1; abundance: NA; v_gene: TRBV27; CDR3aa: CASSRLAQGPHMNTEAFF; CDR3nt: TGTGCCAGCAGCCGTCTCGCACAGGGCCCCCACATGAACACTGAAGCTTTCTTT
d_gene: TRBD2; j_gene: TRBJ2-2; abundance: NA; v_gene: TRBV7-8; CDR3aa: CASRNRRASGTGELFF; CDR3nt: TGTGCCAGCAGAAACCGCCGGGCTAGCGGCACCGGGGAGCTGTTTTTT
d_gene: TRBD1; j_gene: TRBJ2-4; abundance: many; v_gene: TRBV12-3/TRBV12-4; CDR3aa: CASTGTGVLLAKNIQYF; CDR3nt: TGTGCCAGCACCGGGACAGGGGTCCTACTAGCCAAAAACATTCAGTACTTC
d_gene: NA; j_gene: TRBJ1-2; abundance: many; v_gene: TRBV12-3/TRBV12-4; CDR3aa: CASGGVGGYTF; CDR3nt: TGTGCCAGCGGAGGGGTAGGTGGCTACACCTTC
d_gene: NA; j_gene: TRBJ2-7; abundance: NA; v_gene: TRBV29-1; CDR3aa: CSVVHTLTYEQYF; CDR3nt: TGCAGCGTTGTCCATACACTCACCTACGAGCAGTACTTC
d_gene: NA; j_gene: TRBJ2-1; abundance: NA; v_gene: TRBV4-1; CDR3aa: CASSRDDTGPRFF; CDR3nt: TGCGCCAGCAGCCGCGACGATACCGGTCCCCGGTTCTTC
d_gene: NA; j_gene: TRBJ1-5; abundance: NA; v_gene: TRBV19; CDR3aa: CASSIEGFNQPQHF; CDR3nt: TGTGCCAGTAGTATAGAGGGGTTTAATCAGCCCCAGCATTTT
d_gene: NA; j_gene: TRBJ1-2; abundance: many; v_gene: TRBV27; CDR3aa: CASSFRDLDGYTF; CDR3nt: TGTGCCAGCAGTTTCCGGGACCTTGATGGCTACACCTTC
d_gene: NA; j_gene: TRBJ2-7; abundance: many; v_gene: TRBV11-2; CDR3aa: CASSTYLDNEQYF; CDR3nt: TGTGCCAGCAGCACTTACCTAGATAACGAGCAGTACTTC
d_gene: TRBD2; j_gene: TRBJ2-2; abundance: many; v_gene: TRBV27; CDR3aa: CASSSLGGRNTGELFF; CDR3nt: TGTGCCAGCAGTTCCCTCGGCGGGAGAAACACCGGGGAGCTGTTTTTT
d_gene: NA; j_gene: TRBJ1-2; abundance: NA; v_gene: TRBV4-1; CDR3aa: CASSQQGSAANYGYTF; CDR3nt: TGCGCCAGCAGCCAACAGGGTTCTGCGGCTAACTATGGCTACACCTTC
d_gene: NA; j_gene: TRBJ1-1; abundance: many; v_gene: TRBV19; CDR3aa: CASNKAGRGTEAFF; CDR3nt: TGTGCCAGTAATAAGGCGGGGCGCGGGACTGAAGCTTTCTTT
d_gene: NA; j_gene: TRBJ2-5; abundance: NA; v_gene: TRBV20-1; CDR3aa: CSAAPRGWYQETQYF; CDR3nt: TGCAGTGCCGCCCCGCGGGGATGGTACCAAGAGACCCAGTACTTC
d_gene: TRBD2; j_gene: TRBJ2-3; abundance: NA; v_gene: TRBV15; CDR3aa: CATSSGLADTDAQYF; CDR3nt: TGTGCCACCAGCAGCGGACTAGCGGACACAGATGCGCAGTATTTT
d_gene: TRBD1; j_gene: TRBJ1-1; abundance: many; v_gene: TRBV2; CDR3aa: CASSGQGTEAFF; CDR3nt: TGTGCCAGCAGTGGACAGGGCACTGAAGCTTTCTTT
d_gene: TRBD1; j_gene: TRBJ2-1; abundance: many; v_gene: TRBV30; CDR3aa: CAQGQGLGGSGQFF; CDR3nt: TGTGCCCAAGGACAGGGTCTAGGTGGGAGTGGGCAGTTCTTC
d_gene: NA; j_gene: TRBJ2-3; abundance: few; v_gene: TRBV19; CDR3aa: CASSIRRTDTQYF; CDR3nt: TGTGCCAGTAGTATCCGCCGCACAGATACGCAGTATTTT
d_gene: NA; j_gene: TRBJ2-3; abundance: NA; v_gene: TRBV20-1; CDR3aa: CSAPALLSTDTQYF; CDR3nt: TGCAGTGCCCCGGCGCTTCTTAGCACAGATACGCAGTATTTT
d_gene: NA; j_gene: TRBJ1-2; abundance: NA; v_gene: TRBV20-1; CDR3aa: CSARDFQGHYGYTF; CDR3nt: TGCAGTGCTAGAGATTTCCAGGGTCATTATGGCTACACCTTC
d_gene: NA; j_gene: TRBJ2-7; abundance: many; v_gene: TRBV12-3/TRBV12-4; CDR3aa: CASSGDGTYEQYF; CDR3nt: TGTGCCAGCAGTGGAGACGGTACCTACGAGCAGTACTTC
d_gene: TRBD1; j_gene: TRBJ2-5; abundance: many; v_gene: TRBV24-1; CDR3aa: CATSDADRGLETQYF; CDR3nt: TGTGCCACCAGTGACGCCGACAGGGGGCTAGAGACCCAGTACTTC
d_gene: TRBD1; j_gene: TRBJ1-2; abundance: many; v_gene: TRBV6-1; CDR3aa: CASRSGGAGYGYTF; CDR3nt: TGTGCCAGCAGATCAGGGGGCGCGGGCTATGGCTACACCTTC
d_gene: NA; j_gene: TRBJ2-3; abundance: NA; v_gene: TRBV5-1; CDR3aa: CASSFGTPTDTQYF; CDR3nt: TGCGCCAGCAGCTTTGGGACCCCGACGGATACGCAGTATTTT
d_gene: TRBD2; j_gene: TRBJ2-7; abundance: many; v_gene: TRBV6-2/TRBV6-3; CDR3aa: CASRAGGTYEQYF; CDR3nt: TGTGCCAGCAGAGCGGGAGGAACCTACGAGCAGTACTTC
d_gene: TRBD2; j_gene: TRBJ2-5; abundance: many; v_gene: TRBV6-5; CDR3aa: CASSYRSGRLQETQYF; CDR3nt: TGTGCCAGCAGTTACCGAAGCGGGAGGCTCCAAGAGACCCAGTACTTC
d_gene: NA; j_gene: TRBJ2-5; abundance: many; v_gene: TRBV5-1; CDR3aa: CASRRDGQQETQYF; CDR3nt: TGCGCCAGCCGCCGGGACGGACAACAAGAGACCCAGTACTTC
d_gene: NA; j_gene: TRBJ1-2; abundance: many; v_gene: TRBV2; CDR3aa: CASSVHLGATNYGYTF; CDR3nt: TGTGCCAGCAGTGTGCACTTAGGGGCTACTAACTATGGCTACACCTTC
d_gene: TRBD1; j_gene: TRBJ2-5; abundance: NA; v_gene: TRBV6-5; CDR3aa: CASSYTRNPGQEETQYF; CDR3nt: TGTGCCAGCAGTTACACACGGAATCCGGGACAGGAAGAGACCCAGTACTTC
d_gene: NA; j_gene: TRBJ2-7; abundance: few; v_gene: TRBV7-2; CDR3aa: CASSLGDPNGEQYF; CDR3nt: TGTGCCAGCAGCTTAGGGGACCCCAACGGGGAGCAGTACTTC
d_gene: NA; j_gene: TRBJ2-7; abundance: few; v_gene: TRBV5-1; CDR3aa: CASSIGTTSYEQYF; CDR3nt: TGCGCCAGCAGTATCGGGACAACCTCCTACGAGCAGTACTTC
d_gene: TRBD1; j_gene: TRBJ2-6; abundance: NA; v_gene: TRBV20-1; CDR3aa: CSAARTGFSSGANVLTF; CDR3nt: TGCAGTGCAGCTCGGACAGGCTTCTCTTCTGGGGCCAACGTCCTGACTTTC
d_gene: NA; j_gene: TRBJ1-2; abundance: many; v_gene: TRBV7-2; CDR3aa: CASSTNGRLRGYTF; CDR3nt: TGTGCCAGCAGCACAAACGGACGGCTCCGTGGCTACACCTTC
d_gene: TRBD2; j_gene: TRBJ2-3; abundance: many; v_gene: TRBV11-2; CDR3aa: CASSQATSEPGLETDTQYF; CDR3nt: TGTGCCAGCAGCCAGGCCACTAGCGAACCTGGTTTGGAAACAGATACGCAGTATTTT
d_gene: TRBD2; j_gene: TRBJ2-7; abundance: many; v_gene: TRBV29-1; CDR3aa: CSVRATSGNYEQYF; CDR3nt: TGCAGCGTGAGAGCCACTAGCGGGAACTACGAGCAGTACTTC
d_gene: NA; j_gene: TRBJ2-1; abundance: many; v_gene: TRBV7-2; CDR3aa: CASSLGQASDEQFF; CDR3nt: TGTGCCAGCAGCCTCGGTCAGGCTAGCGATGAGCAGTTCTTC
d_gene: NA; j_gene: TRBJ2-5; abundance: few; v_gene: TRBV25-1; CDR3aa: CASSFARMYQETQYF; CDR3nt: TGTGCCAGCAGTTTTGCCCGGATGTACCAAGAGACCCAGTACTTC
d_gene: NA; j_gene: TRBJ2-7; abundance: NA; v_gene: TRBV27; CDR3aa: CASSLAGMTYEQYF; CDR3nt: TGTGCCAGCAGTTTAGCGGGAATGACCTACGAGCAGTACTTC
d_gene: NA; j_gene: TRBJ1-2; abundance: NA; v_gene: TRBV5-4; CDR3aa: CASSFSTATSGYTF; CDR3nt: TGTGCCAGCAGCTTCAGTACAGCCACGTCGGGCTACACCTTC
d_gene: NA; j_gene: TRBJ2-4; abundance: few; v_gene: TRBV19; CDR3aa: CASEVPARNIQYF; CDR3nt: TGTGCCTCCGAAGTCCCGGCGAGAAACATTCAGTACTTC
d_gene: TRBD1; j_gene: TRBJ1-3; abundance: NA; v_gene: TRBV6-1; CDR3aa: CASSLLTGGDGNTIYF; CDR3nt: TGTGCCAGCAGCCTTCTGACAGGGGGCGATGGAAACACCATATATTTT
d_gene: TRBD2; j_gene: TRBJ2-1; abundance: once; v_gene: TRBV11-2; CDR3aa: CASSLDLGGRFSSYNEQFF; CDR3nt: TGTGCCAGCAGCTTAGATCTGGGCGGGAGGTTCTCCTCCTACAATGAGCAGTTCTTC
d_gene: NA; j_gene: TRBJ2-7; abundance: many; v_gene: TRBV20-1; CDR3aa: CSARLVYEQYF; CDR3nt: TGCAGTGCTAGACTAGTCTACGAGCAGTACTTC
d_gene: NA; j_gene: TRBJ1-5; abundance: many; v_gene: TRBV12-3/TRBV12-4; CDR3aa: CASSGLGAGHQPQHF; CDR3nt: TGTGCCAGCAGTGGATTGGGAGCAGGGCATCAGCCCCAGCATTTT
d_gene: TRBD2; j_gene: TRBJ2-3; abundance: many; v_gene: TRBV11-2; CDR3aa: CASSLVAELAGVRSSQYF; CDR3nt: TGTGCCAGCAGCTTAGTAGCTGAGCTAGCGGGAGTAAGGTCTTCGCAGTATTTT
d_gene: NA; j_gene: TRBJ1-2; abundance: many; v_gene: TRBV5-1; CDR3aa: CASSLVAGSYGYTF; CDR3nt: TGCGCCAGCAGCTTGGTAGCAGGGAGCTATGGCTACACCTTC
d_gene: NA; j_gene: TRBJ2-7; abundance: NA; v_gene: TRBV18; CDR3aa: CASSPGQGGRRVYEQYF; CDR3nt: TGTGCCAGCTCACCGGGGCAGGGTGGGAGAAGAGTTTACGAGCAGTACTTC